This TCR beta chain was obtained from a study of metastatic and nonmetastatic thyroid tumors. Study context: Across peripheral blood and tumor or nodule tissue samples taken from malignant and benign thyroid patients, the repertoires were compared with one another. Regarding the study as a whole: Reports indicated that malignant thyroid tumors showed significantly higher TCR beta diversity than benign nodules did, in blood and tumor.

In its sample, this clone was seen a few times. Its antigen is still unknown. The V gene's germline CDR1 is SGHNT and CDR2 YENEEA. The CDR3 runs to 15 residues. Trimming left V 5 bases short and J 3 bases short, with 13 bases between. Original analysis: Researchers built a distant-metastasis classifier for papillary thyroid cancer that drew on CDR3 differences across clinicopathological groups. TCRdb re-called clones via MiXCR from the PCR reads. The V and J calls reflect TCRdb's pipeline rather than the authors' work. Of roughly 64,000 clones listed, just over 4% are singletons. There were no patients who had received any treatment before thyroid surgery.

The chain has TRBV11-3 and TRBJ1-4; D uncertain. Sequencing was done on a sample of blood. The clonotype was recovered from a female donor with papillary thyroid cancer or a benign thyroid nodule (not recorded which). Some clones in this sample may be carry-over from other donors' samples. Written as DNA, the CDR3 is TGTGCCAGCAGCACCGGATGGTCGTCTAATGAAAAACTGTTTTTT. Translation gives CASSTGWSSNEKLFF.